This TCR beta chain was documented in a study of spatial heterogeneity in lung cancer. Study-level background: Beta-chain sequences consistently outnumbered alpha-chain sequences in detection. The study observed each unique TCR and UMI combination more than ten times on average in raw reads.

The CDR3 has 14 amino acids. The V end was cut by 2 bases, the J end by 0 bases, with 4 bases between. The germline V gene has CDR1 LGHDT and CDR2 YNNKEL (reference sequence). Time point defined: sample taken at primary tumor resection. The input material, whole RNA from tumor, nontumor lung or frozen PBMC, was sequenced unsorted. TCRdb called the 5' RACE reads again in MiXCR, with one record for every CDR3 protein. The table shows 50,000 to 65,000 distinct CDR3 sequences, with more than 7% occurring only once. The chain recombines TRBV3-1 with TRBJ2-2; D gene uncertain. The input for sequencing was PBMCs, taken at surgery. The clonotype comes from a female donor with early-stage non-small cell lung cancer. The CDR3 bases are TGTGCCAGCAGCCAACAAACGAACACCGGGGAGCTGTTTTTT. This gives the protein CASSQQTNTGELFF.